The 26 T cell receptor beta chains presented below share a single source sample, sequenced in a study of cytomegalovirus exposure and HLA in healthy donors. Vbeta (60) and Jbeta (13) primers were used in the PCR. Generated by immunoSEQ multiplex PCR, the TCRdb table keeps only in-frame clones and is missing some. The sample holds approximately 140,000 clones; 73% are singletons and the top ten take 1% to 1.5%. Source material: PBMCs. These receptors all stem from a woman aged 40 to 55 in good health and CMV-seronegative.

The V gene is TRBV5-6, the J gene TRBJ1-3; tentatively, D is TRBD1 (5 bases). Germline V lookup: CDR1 SGHDT, CDR2 YYEEEE. The CDR3 totals 14 residues. V lost 4 bases and J 8 bases, leaving 16 bases between the germline ends. The CDR3 nucleotides read TGTGCCAGCAGCCGTCCAGGGAGGGCGGACACCATATATTTT. It is translated as CASSRPGRADTIYF.

V and J are TRBV7-9 and TRBJ1-1, with 9 bases aligning to TRBD1. The junction had 9 bases not matched to a gene; V was cut back by 6 bases and J by 4 bases. This CDR3 spans 15 amino acids. Germline CDR1 is SEHNR and CDR2 is FQNEAQ (reference sequence). The CDR3 here is CASSNAQGALTEAFF. The CDR3 region has the DNA TGTGCCAGCAGTAACGCACAGGGGGCTCTCACTGAAGCTTTCTTT.

The chain combines TRBV4-2 with TRBJ2-5; D not certain. Germline V gene sequence: CDR1 LGHNA, CDR2 YNFKEQ. CDR3 length equals 15 residues. V dropped 1 base and J dropped 3 bases, with 12 bases sitting between them. CDR3 bases: TGTGCCAGCAGCCAAGTTTTGGCTCCAAAAGAGACCCAGTACTTC. Translating gives CASSQVLAPKETQYF.

The rearrangement links TRBV19 to TRBJ1-6; D perhaps matches TRBD1 (5 bases). V gave up 4 bases and J gave up 5 bases, with 12 bases separating them. Germline CDR1 LNHDA, CDR2 SQIVND (reference sequence). This CDR3 is built from 15 residues. The CDR3 reads CASSTRQSHNSPLHF. Here the CDR3 DNA reads TGTGCCAGTAGTACCCGACAGTCTCATAATTCACCCCTCCACTTT.

J is TRBJ2-3 and V is TRBV5-1; possible D gene TRBD2, 7 bases. Germline V gene data show CDR1 as SGHRS and CDR2 as YFSETQ. Between the trimmed V and J ends, which lost 2 bases and 5 bases, there was a span of 12 bases. This CDR3 has 14 residues. CDR3 sequence reads: CASSFSGGQDTQYF. Here the CDR3 DNA reads TGCGCCAGCAGCTTTTCCGGGGGGCAAGATACGCAGTATTTT.

The rearrangement joins TRBV7-8 to TRBJ2-7; maybe TRBD2 (6 bases). V was clipped by 0 bases and J by 5 bases, with 14 bases between them. The CDR3 is 15 residues long. Per germline, CDR1 SGHVS and CDR2 FQNEAQ. CDR3 DNA sequence: TGTGCCAGCAGCTTAGCTGTGGCGGGGCTCAACGAGCAGTACTTC. Translated: CASSLAVAGLNEQYF.

This chain joins TRBV9 and TRBJ2-3, with D tentatively TRBD2 (6 bases). The CDR3 sequence is 17 residues long. Per the germline V gene, CDR1 is SGDLS and CDR2 is YYNGEE. V lost 0 bases, J lost 0 bases, and 14 bases lay in between. CDR3 DNA sequence: TGTGCCAGCAGCGTAGGCCCCGGGGGAGCTAGCACAGATACGCAGTATTTT. It translates to CASSVGPGGASTDTQYF.

The chain joins TRBV11-3 to TRBJ1-1; D gene unclear. CDR3 length equals 18 residues. Germline V lookup: CDR1 SGHNT, CDR2 YENEEA. The V and J ends lost 2 bases and 4 bases respectively, with 23 bases between them. As DNA, the CDR3 is TGTGCCAGCAGCTTATCCCAGATAAAATGGACTCTTACCACTGAAGCTTTCTTT. This gives the protein CASSLSQIKWTLTTEAFF.

The chain has TRBV15 and TRBJ1-5; D is ambiguous. The CDR3 is 14 amino acids. V shed 1 base and J shed 3 bases, with 7 bases lying between them. CDR1 is LNHNV, CDR2 YYDKDF, per germline (reference sequence). CDR3 loop: CATSRATVNQPQHF. The CDR3 bases are TGTGCCACCAGCAGAGCTACAGTCAATCAGCCCCAGCATTTT.

As regards this clone: The junction differs from germline at one of its ends, possibly a read error. This sequence joins TRBV5-5 and TRBJ1-2; D gene ambiguous. Germline lookup yields CDR1 SGHKS and CDR2 YYEKEE (reference sequence). CDR3 length equals 14 residues. The CDR3 DNA follows: TGTGCCAGCAGCTCGCACACCGTGGACTATGACTACACCTTC. It specifies CASSSHTVDYDYTF.

V is TRBV5-1 and J is TRBJ2-1; D gene ambiguous. V was shortened by 6 bases and J by 5 bases, with 15 bases between the two germline ends. Per the germline V gene, CDR1 is SGHRS and CDR2 is YFSETQ. The CDR3 totals 14 residues. As DNA, the CDR3 is TGCGCCAGCACCCCGACAATGGGCAACAATGAGCAGTTCTTC. Amino acid sequence: CASTPTMGNNEQFF.

This clone appeared once. The CDR3 DNA is TGTGCCAGCAGCAAAATGGCGGGGGGCCACTCCAGGTACCAAGAGACCCAGTACTTC. Residues: CASSKMAGGHSRYQETQYF. The chain carries TRBV7-2 and TRBJ2-5, with 8 bases fitting TRBD2. V was pared by 5 bases and J by 0 bases, with 17 bases of the junction left unmatched. Germline V gene sequence: CDR1 SGHTA, CDR2 FQGNSA. This CDR3 region has 19 residues.

V is TRBV5-8 and J is TRBJ1-1; no firm D call. Trimming left V 1 base short and J 10 bases short, with 11 bases between. The CDR3 runs 12 residues. Germline assignment: CDR1 SGHTS and CDR2 YDEGEE. The CDR3, as DNA: TGTGCCAGCAGCTTGCCGGGGAGGGTAGCTTTCTTT. It yields the protein CASSLPGRVAFF.

Here the CDR3 reads CASSLVSGANTGELFF. CDR3 nucleotides: TGTGCCAGCAGCTTGGTTAGCGGGGCGAACACCGGGGAGCTGTTTTTT. The rearrangement uses TRBV5-4 and TRBJ2-2; TRBD2 agrees at 8 bases. The CDR3 extends over 16 amino acids. From germline, CDR1 is SGHNT and CDR2 YYREEE (reference sequence). V dropped 0 bases and J dropped 0; count of bases not matched to a gene: 1. Using reference TRBV5-4 and TRBJ2-2 for the parts outside the CDR3, the full variable domain is ETGVTQSPTHLIKTRGQQVTLRCSSQSGHNTVSWYQQALGQGPQFIFQYYREEENGRGNFPPRFSGLQFPNYSSELNVNALELDDSALYLCASSLVSGANTGELFFGEGSRLTVL.

This clone came up once. CDR3 DNA sequence: TGTGCCAGCAGTGTCAGGGGGGCATCCCTCCACTTT. It codes for CASSVRGASLHF. The chain employs TRBV6-5 and TRBJ1-6, with TRBD1 matching 7 bases. V shed 5 bases, J shed 14 bases, and the junction held 6 bases outside the gene matches. The CDR3 has 12 amino acids. Germline assignment: CDR1 MNHEY and CDR2 SVGAGI.

There are a few counts of this clone. This chain joins TRBV5-1 and TRBJ1-1; D possibly corresponds to TRBD1 (5 bases). This CDR3 spans 13 amino acids. From germline, CDR1 is SGHRS and CDR2 YFSETQ. Trimming cost V 1 base and J 6 bases, with 10 bases left between them. In nucleotides, the CDR3 is TGCGCCAGCAGCTTGCAAGGGGCGGCTGAAGCTTTCTTT. Translating it yields CASSLQGAAEAFF.

The J gene is TRBJ2-3, the V gene TRBV10-1, with D perhaps matching TRBD1 (5 bases). This CDR3 spans 15 amino acids. The V gene's germline CDR1 is WNHNN and CDR2 SYGVQD (reference sequence). Trimming removed 3 bases at V and 2 bases at J, with 12 bases between. In nucleotides, the CDR3 is TGCGCCAGCAGTGATGGGGCTAGATACACAGATACGCAGTATTTT. It yields the protein CASSDGARYTDTQYF.

The genes are TRBV7-9 and TRBJ2-1, with D hard to call. The CDR3 consists of 17 residues. Trimming removed 11 bases from V and 1 base from J, with 24 bases in between. CDR1 and CDR2 (germline): SEHNR, FQNEAQ (reference sequence). The CDR3 region is CAGSQELIGLSYNEQFF. The DNA for the CDR3 is TGTGCCGGATCCCAGGAATTAATTGGGTTATCCTACAATGAGCAGTTCTTC.

The V call is TRBV27, the J call TRBJ1-3; possibly TRBD1 for D (5 bases). Germline-derived CDR1 and CDR2 are MNHEY and SMNVEV (reference sequence). This CDR3 contains 14 residues. V was cut by 3 bases and J by 4 bases, with 10 bases left in between. This CDR3 reads CASSFGGEGNTIYF. For the CDR3, the DNA is TGTGCCAGCAGTTTCGGAGGGGAGGGAAACACCATATATTTT.

The rearrangement joins TRBV11-3 to TRBJ1-1, with TRBD1 matching over 7 bases. This CDR3 has 14 amino acids. Germline-derived CDR1 and CDR2 are SGHNT and YENEEA. V lost 3 bases to trimming and J lost 1 base; unmatched junction nucleotides: 2. As DNA, the CDR3 is TGTGCCAGCAGCTTGGGACAGTCGAACACTGAAGCTTTCTTT. Its translation: CASSLGQSNTEAFF.

The chain carries TRBV10-3 and TRBJ2-7; no definite D call. The CDR3 extends over 14 amino acids. Germline lookup yields CDR1 ENHRY and CDR2 SYGVKD. Trimming cost V 4 bases and J 3 bases, with 13 bases left between them. The CDR3 region has the DNA TGTGCCATCAGTGGAGAGCCCGCCCTCTACGAGCAGTACTTC. It specifies CAISGEPALYEQYF.

This chain uses TRBV18 with TRBJ1-4; TRBD1 agrees at 8 bases. V was pared by 6 bases and J by 0 bases, with 6 bases of the junction left unmatched. Germline assignment: CDR1 KGHSH and CDR2 LQKENI. CDR3 length: 16 residues. The CDR3: CASSRDRPATNEKLFF. The CDR3 DNA follows: TGTGCCAGCTCGCGGGACAGGCCCGCAACTAATGAAAAACTGTTTTTT.

The V and J genes are TRBV28 and TRBJ2-5; TRBD2 might be the D (5 bases). Germline V CDR1 and CDR2: MDHEN, SYDVKM. CDR3 length: 14 residues. V was clipped by 6 bases and J by 4 bases, with 15 bases between them. CDR3 protein: CASSHDGGGETQYF. The CDR3 nucleotides are TGTGCCAGCAGCCACGACGGTGGAGGAGAGACCCAGTACTTC.

The chain combines TRBV27 with TRBJ2-4, with 14 bases fitting TRBD2. V dropped 5 bases and J dropped 4; count of bases not matched to a gene: 7. Germline assignment: CDR1 MNHEY and CDR2 SMNVEV (reference sequence). This CDR3 is built from 17 residues. The CDR3 nucleotides are TGTGCCAGCAGTCCCGGACTAGCGGGGGGCCTAAAAAACATTCAGTACTTC. This encodes CASSPGLAGGLKNIQYF.

V is TRBV5-6 and J is TRBJ1-2; 9 nucleotides align to TRBD1. The CDR3 covers 14 residues. CDR1 and CDR2 (germline): SGHDT, YYEEEE. Trimming at V came to 0 bases and at J to 5 bases, leaving 2 bases not matched to a gene. The CDR3 region has the DNA TGTGCCAGCAGCTTGGGACAGGGGGTGTATGGCTACACCTTC. It specifies CASSLGQGVYGYTF.

This clone was counted between two and nine times. This rearrangement joins TRBV4-3 to TRBJ1-2, with a weak D call TRBD1 (5 bases). V lost 0 bases and J 6 bases, leaving 11 bases between the germline ends. The CDR3 is 14 amino acids. Germline CDR1 is LGHNA and CDR2 is YSLEER. The CDR3 bases are TGCGCCAGCAGCCAAGATACCGGGGGGAATGGCTACACCTTC. Encoded protein: CASSQDTGGNGYTF.